This T cell receptor (beta chain) was identified during a study of blood T cell repertoires in COVID-19. Study as a whole: Specimens from acute and convalescent COVID-19 originated in the United States, Italy and Spain. Sample material is recorded as cDNA or gDNA derived from T cells, B-cell-depleted T cells, or PBMCs.

Source study methods: Reference gene primer amplification gave estimated nucleated cell counts. Assay used: immunoSEQ multiplex PCR; TCRdb lists only in-frame clones, some missing. That table supplies the V and J calls and clone size; D and trimming were determined from the DNA. The sample yields around 20,000 clones, about 88% seen once. In germline, CDR1 is SGHTA, CDR2 FQGNSA. V lost 2 bases and J 8 bases, leaving 10 bases between the germline ends. The CDR3 runs to 13 residues. The receptor comes from a human donor in a cohort sampled during active COVID-19. The donor label of this sample is uncertain. This sequence joins TRBV7-2 and TRBJ2-1; no clear D gene. The specimen sequenced was peripheral blood. CDR3 coding DNA: TGTGCCAGCAGCTTAATGATCGAGGATGAGCAGTTCTTC. Its protein product is CASSLMIEDEQFF.